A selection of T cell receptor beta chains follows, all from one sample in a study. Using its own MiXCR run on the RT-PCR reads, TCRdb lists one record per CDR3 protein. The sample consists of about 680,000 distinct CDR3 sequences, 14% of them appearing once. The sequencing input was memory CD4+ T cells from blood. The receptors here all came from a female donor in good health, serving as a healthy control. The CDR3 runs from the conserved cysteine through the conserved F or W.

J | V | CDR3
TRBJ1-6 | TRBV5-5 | CASSLSQGVVSPLHF
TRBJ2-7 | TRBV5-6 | CATTDRVNYEQYF
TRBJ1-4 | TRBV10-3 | CAISDPGTGIEKLFF
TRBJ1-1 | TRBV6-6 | CASNQQGMNTEAFF
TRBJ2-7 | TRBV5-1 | CASSLVTSGLSYEQYF
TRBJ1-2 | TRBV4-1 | CASSQEGRTLRGYTF
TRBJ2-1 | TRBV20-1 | CSAGGTGENEQFF
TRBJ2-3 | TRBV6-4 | CASSGAGGPVDTQYF
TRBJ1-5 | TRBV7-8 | CASSSMGQGVQPQHF
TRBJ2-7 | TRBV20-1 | CSANPLAGGYEQYF
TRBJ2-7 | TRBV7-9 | CASSQADPYEQYF
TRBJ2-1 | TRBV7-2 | CASSLSPTSGLYNEQFF
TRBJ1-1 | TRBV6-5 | CASSRPPLDRASSTEAFF
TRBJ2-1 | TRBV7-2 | CASSFPKTSGIGDEQFF
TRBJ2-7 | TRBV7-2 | CASKDRNLYEQYF
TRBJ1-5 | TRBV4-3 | CASSQDEGGGQPQHF
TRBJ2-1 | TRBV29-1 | CSVTDGQYNEQFF
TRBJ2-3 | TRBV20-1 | CSARFSLAGGMVTDTQYF
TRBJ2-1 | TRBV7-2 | CASSLRAKGLGNEQFF
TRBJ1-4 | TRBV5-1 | CASSLEAHEKLFF
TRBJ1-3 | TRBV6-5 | CASRPWTRGGNTIYF
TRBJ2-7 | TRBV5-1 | CASSGGTYTYEQYF
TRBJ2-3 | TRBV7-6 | CASSARRASTDTQYF
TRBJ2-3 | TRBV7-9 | CASSLPREQTDTQYF
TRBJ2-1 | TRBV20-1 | CSARDGLAGSYNEQFF